The 12 T cell receptor beta chains listed next were all sequenced from one sample in a study of blood T cell repertoires in COVID-19. Clones were read by immunoSEQ multiplex PCR, and TCRdb kept only the in-frame ones, dropping some. The data hold over 95,000 clones, with approximately 84% observed a single time. The sample was peripheral blood. Every receptor here comes from a man between 45 and 60 years old with acute or convalescent COVID-19.

The chain employs TRBV5-6 and TRBJ1-5, with D tentatively TRBD1 (6 bases). This CDR3 is built from 13 residues. V was pared by 4 bases and J by 10 bases, with 15 bases between. Germline lookup yields CDR1 SGHDT and CDR2 YYEEEE. In nucleotides, the CDR3 is TGTGCCAGCAGCGGGGGGGCCAGGGTACCCCAGCATTTT. As protein: CASSGGARVPQHF.

This chain links TRBV27 with TRBJ2-7; TRBD2 matches at 13 bases. The germline CDR1 and CDR2 sequences are MNHEY and SMNVEV (reference sequence). V was pared by 3 bases and J by 5 bases, with 1 base of the junction left unmatched. The CDR3 runs to 14 residues. In DNA form, the CDR3 reads TGTGCCAGCAGTTTTGGGACTAGCGGGGACGAGCAGTACTTC. Its translation: CASSFGTSGDEQYF.

This chain joins TRBV4-1 and TRBJ1-3, with D perhaps matching TRBD1 (5 bases). V gave up 1 base and J gave up 0 bases, with 16 bases separating them. Germline loops: CDR1 MGHRA, CDR2 YSYEKL. The CDR3 spans 18 residues. The CDR3 protein is CASSQVGWGSDSGNTIYF. In DNA, the CDR3 is TGCGCCAGCAGCCAAGTTGGGTGGGGCTCTGACTCTGGAAACACCATATATTTT.

The chain is built from TRBV27 and TRBJ2-2, with 7 bases identical to TRBD1. The CDR3 loop spans 15 amino acids. Germline-derived CDR1 and CDR2 are MNHEY and SMNVEV (reference sequence). Trimming took 3 bases from V and 4 from J; bases not matched to a gene: 5. CDR3 DNA sequence: TGTGCCAGCAGTTTCGGACAGGCAGGCACCGGGGAGCTGTTTTTT. Translating it yields CASSFGQAGTGELFF.

The V call is TRBV25-1, the J call TRBJ1-1; possibly TRBD1 for D (6 bases). Per germline, CDR1 MGHDK and CDR2 SYGVNS. V was cut by 6 bases and J by 3 bases, with 11 bases left in between. The CDR3 contains 13 residues. The CDR3 coding sequence is TGTGCCAGCAGCGTTACAGGGTACACTGAAGCTTTCTTT. Residues: CASSVTGYTEAFF. Complete variable domain (other parts from reference TRBV25-1 and TRBJ1-1): EADIYQTPRYLVIGTGKKITLECSQTMGHDKMYWYQQDPGMELHLIHYSYGVNSTEKGDLSSESTVSRIRTEHFPLTLESARPSHTSQYLCASSVTGYTEAFFGQGTRLTVV.

The chain couples TRBV6-5 to TRBJ1-5, with D maybe TRBD1 (5 bases). This CDR3 spans 14 amino acids. Trimming cost V 8 bases and J 3 bases, with 14 bases left between them. Germline V gives CDR1 MNHEY, CDR2 SVGAGI. As DNA, the CDR3 is TGTGCCAGCTCTTCAGGGTATACCAATCAGCCCCAGCATTTT. Encoded protein: CASSSGYTNQPQHF.

The rearrangement joins TRBV6-5 to TRBJ1-5, with 7 bases identical to TRBD1. Trimming took 4 bases from V and 6 from J; bases not matched to a gene: 3. The length of the CDR3 is 13 residues. Germline lookup yields CDR1 MNHEY and CDR2 SVGAGI. The CDR3, as DNA: TGTGCCAGCAGTTCCCAGGGGGGTCAGCCCCAGCATTTT. Translated: CASSSQGGQPQHF.

The chain joins TRBV7-2 to TRBJ2-7; TRBD1 matches 9 bases. The CDR3 length is 15 residues. Germline V gives CDR1 SGHTA, CDR2 FQGNSA. J was trimmed by 2 bases and V by 1 base; bases with no gene match: 3. The CDR3 spells CASSLDRGHTYEQYV. The CDR3 nucleotides are TGTGCCAGCAGCTTAGACAGGGGGCACACCTACGAGCAGTACGTC.

CDR3 amino acids: CASSSGGDKGYTF. CDR3 sequence (DNA): TGTGCCAGCAGCTCAGGGGGAGATAAGGGCTACACCTTC. The chain uses TRBV5-6 and TRBJ1-2; the match to TRBD1 covers 7 bases. V shed 3 bases and J 8 bases; nucleotides not matched to a gene: 7. The length of the CDR3 is 13 residues. CDR1 is SGHDT and CDR2 is YYEEEE in the germline V gene.

This chain joins TRBV5-3 and TRBJ2-7, with D possibly matching TRBD1 (5 bases). TRBV5-3 counts as an open reading frame of uncertain function. The CDR3 extends over 12 amino acids. V lost 6 bases, J lost 6 bases, and 13 bases lay in between. The CDR3: CARNEQVGEQYV. CDR3 DNA: TGTGCCAGAAACGAACAGGTCGGCGAGCAGTACGTC.

The chain combines TRBV27 with TRBJ1-2, with 9 bases aligning to TRBD1. This CDR3 spans 14 amino acids. Trimming took 6 bases from V and 8 from J; bases not matched to a gene: 10. Germline CDR1 MNHEY, CDR2 SMNVEV (reference sequence). The CDR3: CASSTRQGVEGYTF. The CDR3, as DNA: TGTGCCAGCAGCACTCGACAGGGGGTGGAGGGCTACACCTTC.

The chain links TRBV6-6 to TRBJ2-5, with TRBD1 matching over 10 bases. Per the germline V gene, CDR1 is MNHNY and CDR2 is SVGAGI (reference sequence). Trimming at V came to 6 bases and at J to 2 bases, leaving 6 bases not matched to a gene. This CDR3 has 15 amino acids. The CDR3 here is CASSLGQGSQETQYF. CDR3 DNA: TGTGCCAGCAGCTTGGGACAGGGGTCACAAGAGACCCAGTACTTC.